Each of the 23 T cell receptor beta chains below was sequenced from the same sample in a study of blood T cells in healthy people across ages. A J-beta primer mix and a sample-barcoded 5' primer were used in a second PCR of roughly 6 to 12 cycles. TCRdb re-derived calls from the 5' RACE reads in MiXCR, one entry per CDR3 protein. The sample holds around 500,000 distinct CDR3 sequences, over 25% seen once. This same sample was also part of a study on T cells of mothers and their children.

Sequencing was performed on blood. The receptor set was obtained from a boy aged 2 to 10 in good health.

The chain is built from TRBV11-2 and TRBJ2-5; D not resolved. The end of the DNA fits TRBJ2-1 better, so the J call may be wrong. The CDR3 has 11 amino acids. The germline V gene has CDR1 SGHAT and CDR2 FQNNGV. The CDR3 sequence: CASSSAKEQFF. The CDR3 region has the DNA TGTGCCAGCAGCTCGGCGAAGGAGCAGTTCTTC.

The chain has TRBV5-1 and TRBJ2-3; 8 bases agree with TRBD2. The CDR3 is 15 residues long. With 0 bases clipped from V and 1 base from J, the junction kept 1 base outside the gene matches. In germline, CDR1 is SGHRS, CDR2 YFSETQ. CDR3 nucleotide sequence: TGCGCCAGCAGCTTGGTTAGCGGGGGCACAGATACGCAGTATTTT. It codes for CASSLVSGGTDTQYF.

In DNA form, the CDR3 reads TGTGCCAGCAGCCGGGACACGGGGTACACAGATACGCAGTATTTT. Translation: CASSRDTGYTDTQYF. This chain joins TRBV7-8 and TRBJ2-3; maybe TRBD1 (6 bases). CDR3 length: 15 residues. The V gene's germline CDR1 is SGHVS and CDR2 FQNEAQ. The V and J ends lost 5 bases and 2 bases respectively, with 14 bases between them.

Many counts were recorded for this clonotype. The chain is built from TRBV24-1 and TRBJ2-2; 10 nucleotides line up with TRBD2. The CDR3 extends over 15 amino acids. Losses at the gene ends were 10 bases for V and 3 bases for J; bases not matched to a gene: 7. CDR1 and CDR2 from the germline V gene are KGHDR and SFDVKD. CDR3 residues: CATSSGSTDTGELFF. The CDR3, as DNA: TGTGCCACATCTAGCGGGAGTACGGACACCGGGGAGCTGTTTTTT.

This sequence joins TRBV20-1 and TRBJ2-7; TRBD2 matches at 11 bases. The CDR3 sequence is 15 residues long. Germline CDR1 reads DFQATT; CDR2 reads SNEGSKA (reference sequence). With 3 bases clipped from V and 7 bases from J, the junction kept 11 bases outside the gene matches. CDR3 in amino acids: CSARRGGLAVEEQYF. The CDR3 nucleotides are TGCAGTGCTAGGCGGGGGGGACTAGCGGTTGAGGAGCAGTACTTC.

The V and J genes are TRBV12-3 or TRBV12-4 and TRBJ2-5, with 9 nucleotides matching TRBD2. This CDR3 has 13 amino acids. With 7 bases clipped from V and 1 base from J, the junction kept 1 base outside the gene matches. The CDR3 region has the DNA TGTGCCAGCACTAGCGGGGTCCAAGAGACCCAGTACTTC. Translation gives CASTSGVQETQYF.

This clonotype was seen a few times. The J gene is TRBJ2-5, the V gene TRBV5-1, with TRBD1 identical over 9 bases. The J call may be faulty, since TRBJ2-7 better matches the DNA end. CDR3 length equals 15 residues. Germline V CDR1 and CDR2: SGHRS, YFSETQ. The CDR3 loop is CASREDRGVLYEQYF. The CDR3 DNA follows: TGCGCCAGCAGGGAGGACAGGGGTGTCCTCTACGAGCAGTACTTC.

This clonotype was observed a handful of times. This rearrangement joins TRBV7-8 to TRBJ2-1, with a possible D match to TRBD2 (5 bases). The CDR3 has 16 residues. Trimming took off 5 bases at V and 0 bases at J, with 14 bases between the two ends. Germline CDR1 SGHVS, CDR2 FQNEAQ. In nucleotides, the CDR3 is TGTGCCAGCAGCGCTATGGGGAGAAACTCCTACAATGAGCAGTTCTTC. Translating gives CASSAMGRNSYNEQFF.

This chain links TRBV7-6 with TRBJ2-1; weak D call: TRBD1 (6 bases). The end of the DNA fits TRBJ2-5 better, so the J call may be wrong. The V gene's germline CDR1 is SGHVS and CDR2 FNYEAQ. CDR3 length equals 15 residues. The CDR3 region has the DNA TGTGCCAGCAGCTTAGTCCCGAACAGGGAAGAGACCCAGTACTTC. It encodes CASSLVPNREETQYF.

The chain links TRBV7-9 to TRBJ2-1; 8 bases line up with TRBD2. Trimming removed 5 bases from V and 7 bases from J; junction bases left unmatched: 10. The V gene's germline CDR1 is SEHNR and CDR2 FQNEAQ (reference sequence). The CDR3 length is 15 residues. The CDR3 spells CASSPAGSGKNEQFF. CDR3 DNA sequence: TGTGCCAGCAGCCCCGCGGGTAGCGGGAAAAATGAGCAGTTCTTC.

The chain couples TRBV5-5 to TRBJ2-4; maybe TRBD2 (6 bases). The CDR3 totals 16 residues. The V end lost 4 bases, the J end lost 3 bases, and 17 bases lay between the germline ends. Germline V gives CDR1 SGHKS, CDR2 YYEKEE (reference sequence). CDR3 residues: CASSPMGRDLKNIQYF. CDR3 in DNA: TGTGCCAGCAGCCCGATGGGGCGGGACCTCAAAAACATTCAGTACTTC.

The CDR3 DNA sequence: TGTGCCAGCTCACCACAGGTAACTACTGAAGCTTTCTTT. Amino acid sequence: CASSPQVTTEAFF. The rearrangement uses TRBV18 and TRBJ1-1; D uncertain. Per germline, CDR1 KGHSH and CDR2 LQKENI. The V end was cut by 1 base, the J end by 5 bases, with 8 bases between. CDR3 length equals 13 residues.

This clonotype was seen only a few times. The rearrangement links TRBV12-3 or TRBV12-4 to TRBJ2-4; no reliable D call. The CDR3 is 14 amino acids. V was pared by 6 bases and J by 9 bases, with 18 bases between. The DNA of the CDR3 is TGTGCCAGCAGCCCCCCTACTGGCTCGGCCATTCAGTACTTC. Encoded protein: CASSPPTGSAIQYF.

This clonotype was seen only a few times. This chain connects TRBV10-3 to TRBJ2-3; 7 bases are a match to TRBD2. The V and J ends lost 7 bases and 1 base, in that order; junction bases with no gene match: 5. The CDR3 runs 14 residues. Germline values: CDR1 ENHRY, CDR2 SYGVKD. The chain's CDR3 is CAITGSGGTDTQYF. The DNA of the CDR3 is TGTGCCATCACGGGCAGCGGGGGCACAGATACGCAGTATTTT.

This clonotype was counted between two and nine times. The J gene is TRBJ2-3, the V gene TRBV10-3, with TRBD2 identical over 7 bases. The CDR3 spans 14 residues. Germline V lookup: CDR1 ENHRY, CDR2 SYGVKD. J was trimmed by 5 bases and V by 5 bases; bases with no gene match: 7. CDR3 nucleotides: TGTGCCATCAGTTTGTCGGAGCGGGGAGATACGCAGTATTTT. This encodes CAISLSERGDTQYF.

This clonotype was counted only a few times. The V gene is TRBV14, the J gene TRBJ2-6, with D unresolved. Per germline, CDR1 SGHDN and CDR2 FVKESK. The CDR3 runs 15 residues. V lost 2 bases and J lost 1, with 6 bases in between. In DNA form, the CDR3 reads TGTGCCAGCAGCCAATTAGGGTCTGGGGCCAACGTCCTGACTTTC. Protein: CASSQLGSGANVLTF.

V is TRBV7-2 and J is TRBJ1-1; 7 nucleotides agree with TRBD1. V lost 5 bases to trimming and J lost 11 bases; unmatched junction nucleotides: 11. From germline, CDR1 is SGHTA and CDR2 FQGNSA. CDR3 size: 13 residues. In DNA form, the CDR3 reads TGTGCCAGCAGCCGGGGGGCAGGGGGTAGGGCTTTCTTT. Protein: CASSRGAGGRAFF.

V usage is TRBV10-3 and J usage is TRBJ2-6; possible D gene TRBD2, 7 bases. There are 17 residues in the CDR3. The V and J ends lost 0 bases and 3 bases respectively, with 12 bases between them. Germline lookup yields CDR1 ENHRY and CDR2 SYGVKD. This chain's CDR3 is CAISESMRGLGANVLTF. CDR3 in DNA: TGTGCCATCAGTGAGTCGATGCGGGGGCTTGGGGCCAACGTCCTGACTTTC.

V is TRBV9 and J is TRBJ2-1, with 10 bases lining up with TRBD2. J lost 4 bases, V lost 4 bases, and 8 bases had no gene match. Germline CDR1 reads SGDLS; CDR2 reads YYNGEE. The CDR3 runs 16 residues. The CDR3 DNA reads TGTGCCAGCAGCCCCCTCCGAGCGGGAGGGTACAATGAGCAGTTCTTC. Translating gives CASSPLRAGGYNEQFF.

CDR3 sequence (DNA): TGTGCCAGCAGCTCAAAACAGTCGTACGAGCAGTACTTC. Its protein product is CASSSKQSYEQYF. The V and J genes are TRBV7-9 and TRBJ2-5; no definite D call. The DNA end lines up better with TRBJ2-7; the J call may be wrong. The CDR3 contains 13 residues. Germline V gene data show CDR1 as SEHNR and CDR2 as FQNEAQ (reference sequence).

This chain links TRBV19 with TRBJ1-4; D is unclear. CDR1 LNHDA and CDR2 SQIVND come from the germline V gene (reference sequence). The CDR3 is made up of 15 amino acids. The germline V and J ends were trimmed by 6 bases and 2 bases, with 13 bases remaining between them. Here the CDR3 DNA reads TGTGCCAGTAGATCCCGCCCGGCGACTAATGAAAAACTGTTTTTT. Protein: CASRSRPATNEKLFF.

The sample holds many counts of this clonotype. J is TRBJ2-5 and V is TRBV7-9; 7 bases are shared with TRBD2. Trimming at V came to 5 bases and at J to 5 bases, leaving 5 bases not matched to a gene. The CDR3 contains 13 residues. Germline CDR1 is SEHNR and CDR2 is FQNEAQ (reference sequence). The CDR3 DNA follows: TGTGCCAGCAGCCCTTCCGGGGGGGAGACCCAGTACTTC. This codes for CASSPSGGETQYF.

This clonotype has a count of ten or more. The chain uses TRBV9 and TRBJ2-2; D might be TRBD1 (5 bases). Germline V gene data show CDR1 as SGDLS and CDR2 as YYNGEE. V shed 0 bases and J shed 4 bases, with 10 bases lying between them. CDR3 size: 15 residues. The CDR3 bases are TGTGCCAGCAGCGTAGCGGCAGGGCGCACCGGGGAGCTGTTTTTT. Translated: CASSVAAGRTGELFF.